What follows are 29 T cell receptor beta chains derived from one specimen sequenced in a study of T cell responses to AZD1222 COVID-19 vaccine. Clones were sequenced by immunoSEQ multiplex PCR, and TCRdb holds only the in-frame ones, with some missing. In the table there are 150,000 or so clones, more than 70% of which are singletons. Sequenced here: peripheral blood, sampled on day 0 of AZD1222 vaccination. These receptors were taken from an adult in good health.

V usage is TRBV5-1 and J usage is TRBJ1-5; D is ambiguous. Trimming shortened V by 4 bases and J by 2 bases, and 16 bases separated the two germline ends. Germline CDR1 reads SGHRS; CDR2 reads YFSETQ. This CDR3 comprises 16 residues. CDR3 in DNA: TGCGCCAGCAGCCTTGAACCCGGTCGGGGCAATCAGCCCCAGCATTTT. It codes for CASSLEPGRGNQPQHF.

The chain recombines TRBV6-2 or TRBV6-3 with TRBJ2-7; 12 positions agree with TRBD1. From germline, CDR1 is MNHEY and CDR2 SVGEGT. CDR3 length: 20 residues. The junction had 15 bases not matched to a gene; V was cut back by 2 bases and J by 1 base. CDR3 loop: CASSYDVLGQGAAKSYEQYF. DNA of the CDR3: TGTGCCAGCAGTTACGATGTTTTGGGACAGGGGGCGGCTAAGTCCTACGAGCAGTACTTC.

The gene calls are TRBV2 and TRBJ1-4; D ambiguous. CDR3 length equals 12 residues. The germline gives CDR1 SNHLY, CDR2 FYNNEI. The V end was cut by 0 bases, the J end by 8 bases, with 4 bases between. CDR3 nucleotide sequence: TGTGCCAGCAGTGAAGCGGGGGAAAAACTGTTTTTT. Amino acid sequence: CASSEAGEKLFF. Based on the CDR3 plus reference TRBV2 and TRBJ1-4, the full variable domain is EPEVTQTPSHQVTQMGQEVILRCVPISNHLYFYWYRQILGQKVEFLVSFYNNEISEKSEIFDDQFSVERPDGSNFTLKIRSTKLEDSAMYFCASSEAGEKLFFGSGTQLSVL.

CDR3 nucleotides: TGTGCCAGCAGCTTAGAACAGGGAACCTATGGCTACACCTTC. This encodes CASSLEQGTYGYTF. The V and J genes are TRBV7-2 and TRBJ1-2; maybe TRBD1 (6 bases). This CDR3 comprises 14 residues. The V and J ends lost 1 base and 4 bases respectively, with 10 bases between them. Germline lookup yields CDR1 SGHTA and CDR2 FQGNSA.

The chain is built from TRBV15 and TRBJ2-1, with 7 nucleotides matching TRBD2. The CDR3 loop spans 16 amino acids. V was clipped by 5 bases and J by 7 bases; unmatched bases: 14. Germline CDR1 LNHNV, CDR2 YYDKDF (reference sequence). The chain's CDR3 is CATSGGGRTIRNEQFF. The CDR3 DNA reads TGTGCCACCAGCGGGGGGGGTAGGACTATCAGGAATGAGCAGTTCTTC.

This clone turned up a few times. The gene calls are TRBV28 and TRBJ2-6, with D unresolved. Trimming pared 2 bases from V and 2 bases from J, leaving 10 bases between. The CDR3 consists of 16 residues. Germline V gives CDR1 MDHEN, CDR2 SYDVKM. CDR3 DNA sequence: TGTGCCAGCAGTTTAGGCGGAGCAGCTGGGGCCAACGTCCTGACTTTC. Its translation: CASSLGGAAGANVLTF.

The J gene is TRBJ2-2, the V gene TRBV15; TRBD2 might be the D (7 bases). Germline V lookup: CDR1 LNHNV, CDR2 YYDKDF (reference sequence). Trimming pared 2 bases from V and 1 base from J, leaving 11 bases between. This CDR3 spans 16 amino acids. DNA for the CDR3: TGTGCCACCAGCAGACTCGGGGGGCTGAACACCGGGGAGCTGTTTTTT. Amino acid sequence: CATSRLGGLNTGELFF.

The CDR3 region has the DNA TGTGCCAGCAGCCCGGTAGGCTACAATGAGCAGTTCTTC. Its translation is CASSPVGYNEQFF. This chain uses TRBV5-4 with TRBJ2-1; no clear D gene. CDR3 length: 13 amino acids. CDR1 and CDR2 from the germline V gene are SGHNT and YYREEE (reference sequence). V was shortened by 4 bases and J by 3 bases, with 8 bases between the two germline ends.

V and J are TRBV10-1 and TRBJ1-5; D not resolved. V was cut by 5 bases and J by 4 bases, with 15 bases left in between. This CDR3 is 15 amino acids long. Germline CDR1 reads WNHNN; CDR2 reads SYGVQD (reference sequence). Written as DNA, the CDR3 is TGCGCCAGCAGTCAAGTACACCCTCTGAATCAGCCCCAGCATTTT. Protein sequence: CASSQVHPLNQPQHF.

V gene TRBV5-1 combines with J gene TRBJ2-3, with 7 bases aligning to TRBD2. Germline V gene lookup returns CDR1 SGHRS and CDR2 YFSETQ. CDR3 length: 16 amino acids. Trimming took 0 bases from V and 0 from J; bases not matched to a gene: 4. CDR3 protein: CASSLASGGSTDTQYF. The CDR3 nucleotides are TGCGCCAGCAGCTTGGCTAGCGGAGGTAGCACAGATACGCAGTATTTT.

The V gene is TRBV27, the J gene TRBJ2-4, with D hard to call. Trimming shortened V by 6 bases and J by 10 bases, and 19 bases separated the two germline ends. The CDR3 runs to 14 residues. Germline CDR1 is MNHEY and CDR2 is SMNVEV (reference sequence). CDR3 amino acids: CASRPQLASGIQYF. In DNA, the CDR3 is TGTGCCAGCAGACCTCAGTTGGCGTCAGGAATTCAGTACTTC.

The chain employs TRBV5-1 and TRBJ1-2; D uncertain. The germline V and J ends were trimmed by 2 bases and 3 bases, with 8 bases remaining between them. CDR3 size: 13 residues. CDR1 is SGHRS and CDR2 is YFSETQ in the germline V gene. This CDR3 is CASSFITDYGYTF. DNA for the CDR3: TGCGCCAGCAGCTTTATCACAGACTATGGCTACACCTTC.

V usage is TRBV5-1 and J usage is TRBJ2-7; D perhaps matches TRBD1 (5 bases). Germline loops: CDR1 SGHRS, CDR2 YFSETQ. With 4 bases removed from V and 2 bases from J, the gap between germline ends came to 13 bases. This CDR3 region has 14 residues. The CDR3 protein is CASSQFPGTYEQYF. The CDR3 coding sequence is TGCGCCAGCAGCCAGTTTCCAGGGACCTACGAGCAGTACTTC.

This chain connects TRBV5-1 to TRBJ2-3; the match to TRBD1 covers 8 bases. The CDR3 covers 15 residues. V was clipped by 2 bases and J by 5 bases; unmatched bases: 7. Germline V lookup: CDR1 SGHRS, CDR2 YFSETQ. CDR3 nucleotide sequence: TGCGCCAGCAGCTTTGGCAGGGGGCATAAAGATACGCAGTATTTT. Its translation is CASSFGRGHKDTQYF.

The CDR3 loop reads CASSLEPQGQPQHF. CDR3 nucleotide sequence: TGTGCCAGCAGCTTAGAGCCGCAGGGGCAGCCCCAGCATTTT. The chain uses TRBV7-2 and TRBJ1-5; tentatively, D is TRBD1 (6 bases). Between the trimmed V and J ends, which lost 1 base and 7 bases, there was a span of 11 bases. Germline V lookup: CDR1 SGHTA, CDR2 FQGNSA. This CDR3 has 14 residues.

The V call is TRBV28, the J call TRBJ1-1, with D unclear. V was cut by 3 bases and J by 5 bases, with 16 bases left in between. The CDR3 length is 15 residues. Germline loops: CDR1 MDHEN, CDR2 SYDVKM. CDR3 nucleotide sequence: TGTGCCAGCAGTTTGCCCGGGTTTGAGCGAACTGAAGCTTTCTTT. Amino acids: CASSLPGFERTEAFF.

The V call is TRBV9, the J call TRBJ2-7; 10 bases are shared with TRBD2. The V gene end was trimmed by 0 bases and the J gene end by 6 bases; junction bases not matched to a gene: 6. CDR1 SGDLS and CDR2 YYNGEE come from the germline V gene. The CDR3 runs 15 residues. This chain's CDR3 is CASSVEAGGSLEQYF. The CDR3 DNA follows: TGTGCCAGCAGCGTAGAAGCGGGAGGGTCGCTCGAGCAGTACTTC.

This clone was seen once. V gene TRBV9 combines with J gene TRBJ1-2; 9 bases align to TRBD1. With 1 base clipped from V and 0 bases from J, the junction kept 4 bases outside the gene matches. Germline values: CDR1 SGDLS, CDR2 YYNGEE. CDR3 length: 16 residues. The CDR3 loop is CASSVNRDRANYGYTF. For the CDR3, the DNA is TGTGCCAGCAGCGTAAACCGGGACAGGGCTAACTATGGCTACACCTTC.

The chain combines TRBV5-1 with TRBJ2-7, with a tentative D call TRBD1 (5 bases). The CDR3 loop spans 13 amino acids. Trimming cost V 4 bases and J 0 bases, with 8 bases left between them. Germline-derived CDR1 and CDR2 are SGHRS and YFSETQ. The CDR3 is CASSLTGSYEQYF. Here the CDR3 DNA reads TGCGCCAGCAGCCTCACAGGCTCCTACGAGCAGTACTTC.

This chain links TRBV3-1 (or the pseudogene TRBV3-2) with TRBJ2-2; D ambiguous. The CDR3 is made up of 15 amino acids. The V and J ends lost 3 bases and 4 bases respectively, with 12 bases between them. CDR1 and CDR2 (germline): LGHDT, YNNKEL (reference sequence). The CDR3 loop is CASSHSAKITGELFF. The CDR3 nucleotides read TGTGCCAGCAGCCACTCAGCCAAAATCACCGGGGAGCTGTTTTTT.

The CDR3 DNA follows: TGTGCCAGCAGCCCACGTAGCTCGGCAGGTAATGAAAAACTGTTTTTT. It encodes CASSPRSSAGNEKLFF. V usage is TRBV9 and J usage is TRBJ1-4; D is ambiguous. V lost 4 bases and J lost 4, with 17 bases in between. This CDR3 region has 16 residues. CDR1 is SGDLS and CDR2 is YYNGEE in the germline V gene.

The chain joins TRBV19 to TRBJ1-5; D remains unclear. Trimming left V 5 bases short and J 3 bases short, with 17 bases between. This CDR3 is 16 amino acids long. Germline-derived CDR1 and CDR2 are LNHDA and SQIVND (reference sequence). The CDR3 nucleotides read TGTGCCAGTAGTGTTACGGGCCAGGCGCTCAATCAGCCCCAGCATTTT. Translation: CASSVTGQALNQPQHF. The full variable domain, completed using reference TRBV19 and TRBJ1-5, is DGGITQSPKYLFRKEGQNVTLSCEQNLNHDAMYWYRQDPGQGLRLIYYSQIVNDFQKGDIAEGYSVSREKKESFPLTVTSAQKNPTAFYLCASSVTGQALNQPQHFGDGTRLSIL.

This chain uses TRBV5-1 with TRBJ2-2; 8 bases are shared with TRBD1. This CDR3 has 16 residues. V shed 3 bases and J 6 bases; nucleotides not matched to a gene: 10. Germline lookup yields CDR1 SGHRS and CDR2 YFSETQ. Written as DNA, the CDR3 is TGCGCCAGCAGCTCAAAGCCTCAGGGGGCGTCCGGGGAGCTGTTTTTT. Translating it yields CASSSKPQGASGELFF. The whole variable domain, filled in from reference TRBV5-1 and TRBJ2-2, reads KAGVTQTPRYLIKTRGQQVTLSCSPISGHRSVSWYQQTPGQGLQFLFEYFSETQRNKGNFPGRFSGRQFSNSRSEMNVSTLELGDSALYLCASSSKPQGASGELFFGEGSRLTVL.

This sequence joins TRBV2 and TRBJ2-7; tentatively, D is TRBD2 (5 bases). CDR1 and CDR2 (germline): SNHLY, FYNNEI. The CDR3 sequence is 13 residues long. The V end lost 5 bases, the J end lost 2 bases, and 10 bases lay between the germline ends. For the CDR3, the DNA is TGTGCCAGCAGTCCGAGGGTTCCCTACGAGCAGTACTTC. Protein product: CASSPRVPYEQYF. The full variable domain, its missing parts supplied by reference TRBV2 and TRBJ2-7, is EPEVTQTPSHQVTQMGQEVILRCVPISNHLYFYWYRQILGQKVEFLVSFYNNEISEKSEIFDDQFSVERPDGSNFTLKIRSTKLEDSAMYFCASSPRVPYEQYFGPGTRLTVT.

This chain connects TRBV5-1 to TRBJ2-1, with 12 bases fitting TRBD1. J lost 9 bases, V lost 2 bases, and 6 bases had no gene match. The CDR3 sequence is 15 residues long. Germline V CDR1 and CDR2: SGHRS, YFSETQ. This CDR3 reads CASSLGDRGLGEQFF. The DNA of the CDR3 is TGCGCCAGCAGCTTAGGGGACAGGGGGCTGGGTGAGCAGTTCTTC.

The CDR3, as DNA: TGTGCCAGCAGTTTATCCGGGGTATTAAATGAGCAGTTCTTC. This translates into CASSLSGVLNEQFF. This rearrangement joins TRBV27 to TRBJ2-1; TRBD2 is a possible D gene (5 bases). Germline V gives CDR1 MNHEY, CDR2 SMNVEV (reference sequence). V gave up 0 bases and J gave up 7 bases, with 10 bases separating them. CDR3 size: 14 residues.

In its sample, this clone was seen a few times. The chain combines TRBV10-3 with TRBJ1-1; 9 nucleotides line up with TRBD1. The germline V gene has CDR1 ENHRY and CDR2 SYGVKD. With 0 bases clipped from V and 5 bases from J, the junction kept 10 bases outside the gene matches. The CDR3 runs 17 residues. The CDR3: CAISESTGGVFGTEAFF. The CDR3 nucleotides are TGTGCCATCAGTGAGTCGACAGGGGGTGTGTTTGGGACTGAAGCTTTCTTT.

V usage is TRBV28 and J usage is TRBJ2-4; D might be TRBD1 (6 bases). Germline V gene lookup returns CDR1 MDHEN and CDR2 SYDVKM. The V end lost 7 bases, the J end lost 0 bases, and 13 bases lay between the germline ends. The CDR3 extends over 15 amino acids. The CDR3 protein is CASTLTGVAKNIQYF. CDR3 in DNA: TGTGCCAGCACCCTGACAGGAGTAGCCAAAAACATTCAGTACTTC.

To note about this clone: This CDR3 is also generated by other DNA sequences in the sample. The chain recombines TRBV19 with TRBJ1-2; no clear D gene. Germline CDR1 is LNHDA and CDR2 is SQIVND (reference sequence). The CDR3 runs to 12 residues. V was trimmed by 3 bases and J by 8 bases, leaving 10 bases between them. The DNA for the CDR3 is TGTGCCAGTAGTATTTCTGTATACGGCTACACCTTC. Amino acid sequence: CASSISVYGYTF. Variable domain in full (rest from reference TRBV19 and TRBJ1-2): DGGITQSPKYLFRKEGQNVTLSCEQNLNHDAMYWYRQDPGQGLRLIYYSQIVNDFQKGDIAEGYSVSREKKESFPLTVTSAQKNPTAFYLCASSISVYGYTFGSGTRLTVV.